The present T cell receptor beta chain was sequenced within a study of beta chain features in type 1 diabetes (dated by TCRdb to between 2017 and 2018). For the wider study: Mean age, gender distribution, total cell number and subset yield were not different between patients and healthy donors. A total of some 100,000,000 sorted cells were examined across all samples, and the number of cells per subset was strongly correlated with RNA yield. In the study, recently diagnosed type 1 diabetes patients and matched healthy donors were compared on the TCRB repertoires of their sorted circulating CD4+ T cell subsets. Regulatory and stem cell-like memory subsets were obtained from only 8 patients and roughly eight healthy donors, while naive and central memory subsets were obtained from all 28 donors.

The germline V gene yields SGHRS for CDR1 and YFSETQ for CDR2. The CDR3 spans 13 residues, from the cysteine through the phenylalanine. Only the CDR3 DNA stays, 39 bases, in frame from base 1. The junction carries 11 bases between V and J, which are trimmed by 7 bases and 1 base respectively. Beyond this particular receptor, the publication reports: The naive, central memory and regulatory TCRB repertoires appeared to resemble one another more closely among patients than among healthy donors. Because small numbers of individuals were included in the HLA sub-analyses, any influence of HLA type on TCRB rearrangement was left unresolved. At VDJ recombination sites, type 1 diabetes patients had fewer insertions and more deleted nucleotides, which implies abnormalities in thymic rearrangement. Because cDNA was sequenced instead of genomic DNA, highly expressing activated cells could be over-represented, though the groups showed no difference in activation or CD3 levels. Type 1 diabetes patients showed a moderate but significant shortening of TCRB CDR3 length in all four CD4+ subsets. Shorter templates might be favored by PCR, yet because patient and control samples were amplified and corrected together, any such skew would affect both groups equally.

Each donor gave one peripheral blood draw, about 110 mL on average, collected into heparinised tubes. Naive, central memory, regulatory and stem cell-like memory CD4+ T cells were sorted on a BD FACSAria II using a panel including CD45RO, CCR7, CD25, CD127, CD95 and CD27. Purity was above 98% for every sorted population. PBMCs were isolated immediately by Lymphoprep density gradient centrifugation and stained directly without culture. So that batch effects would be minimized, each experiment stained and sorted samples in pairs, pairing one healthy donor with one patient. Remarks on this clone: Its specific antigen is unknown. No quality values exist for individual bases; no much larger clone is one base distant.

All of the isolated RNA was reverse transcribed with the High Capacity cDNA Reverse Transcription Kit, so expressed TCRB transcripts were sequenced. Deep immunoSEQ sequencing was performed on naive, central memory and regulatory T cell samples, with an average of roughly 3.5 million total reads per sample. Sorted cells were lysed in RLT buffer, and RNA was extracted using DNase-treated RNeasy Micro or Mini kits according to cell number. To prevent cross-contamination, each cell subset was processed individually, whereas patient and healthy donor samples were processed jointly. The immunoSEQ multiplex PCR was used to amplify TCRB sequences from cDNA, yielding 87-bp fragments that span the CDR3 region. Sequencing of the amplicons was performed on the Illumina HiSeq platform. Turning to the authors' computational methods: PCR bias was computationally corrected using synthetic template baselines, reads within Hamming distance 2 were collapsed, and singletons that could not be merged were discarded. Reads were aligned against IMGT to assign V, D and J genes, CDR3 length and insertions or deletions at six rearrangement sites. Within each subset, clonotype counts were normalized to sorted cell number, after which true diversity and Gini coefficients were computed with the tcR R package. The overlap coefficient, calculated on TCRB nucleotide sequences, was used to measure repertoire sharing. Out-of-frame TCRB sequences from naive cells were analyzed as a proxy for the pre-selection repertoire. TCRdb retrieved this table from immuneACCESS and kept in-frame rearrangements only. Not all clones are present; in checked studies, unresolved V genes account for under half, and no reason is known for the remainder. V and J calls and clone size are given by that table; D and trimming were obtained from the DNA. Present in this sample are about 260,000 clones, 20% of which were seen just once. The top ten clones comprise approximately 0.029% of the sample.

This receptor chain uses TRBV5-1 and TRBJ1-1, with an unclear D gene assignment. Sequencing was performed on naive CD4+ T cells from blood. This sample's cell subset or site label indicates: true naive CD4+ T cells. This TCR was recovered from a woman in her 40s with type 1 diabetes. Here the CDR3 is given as CASSRGQNTEAFF. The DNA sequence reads TGCGCCAGCTCTAGAGGGCAGAACACTGAAGCTTTCTTT.